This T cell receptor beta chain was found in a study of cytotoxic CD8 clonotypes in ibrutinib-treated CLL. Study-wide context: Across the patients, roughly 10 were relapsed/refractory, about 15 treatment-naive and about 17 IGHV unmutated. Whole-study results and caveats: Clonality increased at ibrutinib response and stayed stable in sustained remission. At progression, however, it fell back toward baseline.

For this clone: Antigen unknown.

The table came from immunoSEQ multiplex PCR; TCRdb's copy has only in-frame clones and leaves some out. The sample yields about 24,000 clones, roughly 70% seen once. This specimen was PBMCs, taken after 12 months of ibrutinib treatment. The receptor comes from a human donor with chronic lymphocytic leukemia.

CDR3: CASSSGGTQYF. The CDR3 region has the DNA TGTGCCAGCAGTTCCGGGGGTACGCAGTATTTT. This chain connects TRBV28 to TRBJ2-3, with a weak D call TRBD2 (6 bases). V was shortened by 4 bases and J by 8 bases, with 7 bases between the two germline ends. The germline V gene encodes CDR1 MDHEN and CDR2 SYDVKM. The CDR3 totals 11 residues.